Following are 31 T cell receptor beta chains from one sample sequenced in a study of blood T cells in healthy people across ages. A J-beta primer mix and a sample-barcoded 5' primer were used in a second PCR of about 7 to 12 cycles. TCRdb recomputed calls from the 5' RACE reads with MiXCR, one row per CDR3 protein. The sample consists of 660,000 or so distinct CDR3 sequences, under 70% of them appearing once. Sequenced sample: blood. These receptor sequences come from a man aged 60-69 years in good health.

This clonotype has only a few counts. V gene TRBV12-3 or TRBV12-4 combines with J gene TRBJ2-3; D gene unclear. V dropped 3 bases and J dropped 0 bases, with 13 bases sitting between them. The CDR3 is 16 amino acids. CDR3 nucleotides: TGTGCCAGCAGTTTTGGTGGCGTCCCCAGCACAGATACGCAGTATTTT. It codes for CASSFGGVPSTDTQYF.

V is TRBV2 and J is TRBJ1-1; D perhaps matches TRBD1 (5 bases). With 6 bases removed from V and 1 base from J, the gap between germline ends came to 9 bases. CDR3 length: 13 residues. Germline CDR1 SNHLY, CDR2 FYNNEI. CDR3 in DNA: TGTGCCAGCAGACCCGACAGGAACACTGAAGCTTTCTTT. It yields the protein CASRPDRNTEAFF. The full variable domain, rest sourced from reference TRBV2 and TRBJ1-1, is EPEVTQTPSHQVTQMGQEVILRCVPISNHLYFYWYRQILGQKVEFLVSFYNNEISEKSEIFDDQFSVERPDGSNFTLKIRSTKLEDSAMYFCASRPDRNTEAFFGQGTRLTVV.

This clonotype occurred a few times. V usage is TRBV28 and J usage is TRBJ1-6; D is unclear. CDR1 and CDR2 (germline): MDHEN, SYDVKM. V lost 6 bases and J 7 bases, leaving 13 bases between the germline ends. The length of the CDR3 is 14 residues. Here the CDR3 reads CASSRGVPNSPLHF. CDR3 sequence (DNA): TGTGCCAGCAGCCGGGGAGTACCAAATTCACCCCTCCACTTT.

The gene calls are TRBV28 and TRBJ1-1; unclear D gene. V was pared by 5 bases and J by 6 bases, with 10 bases between. From germline, CDR1 is MDHEN and CDR2 SYDVKM. CDR3 length: 12 amino acids. The CDR3 DNA is TGTGCCAGCAGTCATATGGTCCCTGAAGCTTTCTTT. It is translated as CASSHMVPEAFF.

Concerning this clonotype itself: The junction does not match germline at one end; this may be a read error. This sequence joins TRBV12-3 or TRBV12-4 and TRBJ2-6; D not resolved. CDR3 length: 15 amino acids. CDR3 amino acids: CVSSNLSSGANVLTF. For the CDR3, the DNA is TGTGTCAGCAGCAACCTGAGCTCTGGGGCCAACGTCCTGACTTTC.

The V gene is TRBV11-2, the J gene TRBJ1-4; D is perhaps TRBD1 (5 bases). V lost 6 bases and J 7 bases, leaving 9 bases between the germline ends. The germline V gene encodes CDR1 SGHAT and CDR2 FQNNGV. The CDR3 totals 12 residues. CDR3 protein: CASRRGGEKLFF. The DNA of the CDR3 is TGTGCCAGCAGGAGGGGAGGTGAAAAACTGTTTTTT. The whole variable domain, remainder taken from reference TRBV11-2 and TRBJ1-4, is EAGVAQSPRYKIIEKRQSVAFWCNPISGHATLYWYQQILGQGPKLLIQFQNNGVVDDSQLPKDRFSAERLKGVDSTLKIQPAKLEDSAVYLCASRRGGEKLFFGSGTQLSVL.

This clonotype has more than one count but fewer than ten. The chain uses TRBV5-5 and TRBJ2-1, with 9 bases fitting TRBD1. The CDR3 covers 14 residues. Germline loops: CDR1 SGHKS, CDR2 YYEKEE (reference sequence). J lost 2 bases, V lost 5 bases, and 2 bases had no gene match. The CDR3 reads CASSRDRAYNEQFF. The CDR3 DNA sequence: TGTGCCAGCAGTCGGGACAGGGCCTACAATGAGCAGTTCTTC.

The chain uses TRBV10-3 and TRBJ2-1; a possible D gene is TRBD1 (5 bases). The germline V gene has CDR1 ENHRY and CDR2 SYGVKD. The CDR3 runs 15 residues. V shed 6 bases and J shed 1 base, with 13 bases lying between them. The CDR3 nucleotides read TGTGCCATCAGGGTTAGGGCAGGGTCCTACAATGAGCAGTTCTTC. This codes for CAIRVRAGSYNEQFF.

The rearrangement uses TRBV2 and TRBJ2-7; D unclear. Germline V lookup: CDR1 SNHLY, CDR2 FYNNEI. V was clipped by 5 bases and J by 2 bases, with 7 bases between them. This CDR3 has 12 amino acids. The CDR3 reads CASSIRAYEQYF. CDR3 nucleotide sequence: TGTGCCAGCAGTATCCGAGCCTACGAGCAGTACTTC.

This clonotype was counted a single time. This chain joins TRBV11-2 and TRBJ1-6; D is ambiguous. CDR3 size: 17 residues. Looked up from germline, CDR1 is SGHAT and CDR2 is FQNNGV. Trimming took off 2 bases at V and 0 bases at J, with 11 bases between the two ends. Written as DNA, the CDR3 is TGTGCCAGCAGCTTATTGGGTGGGAGCTCCTATAATTCACCCCTCCACTTT. Its protein product is CASSLLGGSSYNSPLHF.

The chain carries TRBV11-2 and TRBJ2-1; TRBD2 matches at 14 bases. V lost 6 bases and J lost 8; bases outside the gene matches: 12. Germline V lookup: CDR1 SGHAT, CDR2 FQNNGV. The CDR3 has 17 residues. Written as DNA, the CDR3 is TGTGCCAGCAGTTTCTCCGGACTAGCGGGGGGCGGGTATGAGCAGTTCTTC. Protein sequence: CASSFSGLAGGGYEQFF.

CDR3: CASSSSLAGVRTGELFF. In DNA, the CDR3 is TGTGCCAGCAGCTCCTCTCTAGCGGGAGTCCGGACCGGGGAGCTGTTTTTT. V gene TRBV13 combines with J gene TRBJ2-2; 10 bases align to TRBD2. CDR3 length: 17 residues. Germline V gene data show CDR1 as PRHDT and CDR2 as FYEKMQ (reference sequence). V shed 4 bases and J 5 bases; nucleotides not matched to a gene: 10.

The sample holds one count of this clonotype. The chain is built from TRBV9 and TRBJ1-6; possible D gene TRBD1, 5 bases. V shed 3 bases and J shed 8 bases, with 9 bases lying between them. This CDR3 is built from 13 residues. Germline V gene lookup returns CDR1 SGDLS and CDR2 YYNGEE. CDR3 DNA: TGTGCCAGCAGCGCCCAGGGCCATTCACCCCTCCACTTT. It translates to CASSAQGHSPLHF. The full variable domain, its missing parts supplied by reference TRBV9 and TRBJ1-6, is DSGVTQTPKHLITATGQRVTLRCSPRSGDLSVYWYQQSLDQGLQFLIQYYNGEERAKGNILERFSAQQFPDLHSELNLSSLELGDSALYFCASSAQGHSPLHFGNGTRLTVT.

The CDR3 loop reads CASRDRLSGGSGAQYF. DNA for the CDR3: TGTGCCAGCAGGGACCGACTGAGCGGGGGCTCTGGGGCCCAGTACTTC. The genes are TRBV6-6 and TRBJ2-7; 8 nucleotides agree with TRBD2. CDR3 size: 16 residues. In germline, CDR1 is MNHNY, CDR2 SVGAGI (reference sequence). V lost 6 bases and J lost 10; bases outside the gene matches: 20.

The table lists this clonotype with a count of one. The chain recombines TRBV12-3 or TRBV12-4 with TRBJ1-4; the D is unclear. The CDR3 is 13 amino acids. Trimming pared 10 bases from V and 7 bases from J, leaving 16 bases between. The CDR3 DNA reads as TGTGCCACCCGTCGGGGAAACCTTGAAAAACTGTTTTTT. Its translation: CATRRGNLEKLFF.

The chain combines TRBV6-1 with TRBJ2-7; the match to TRBD1 covers 12 bases. The V segment lost 4 bases and the J segment 4 bases; nucleotides outside the gene matches: 5. The germline V gene has CDR1 MNHNS and CDR2 SASEGT. The CDR3 sequence is 15 residues long. The CDR3 sequence is CASSAGQGAFYEQYF. CDR3 nucleotide sequence: TGTGCCAGCAGTGCGGGACAGGGGGCATTTTACGAGCAGTACTTC.

This clonotype was recorded a few times. This rearrangement joins TRBV2 to TRBJ1-2; 8 bases line up with TRBD1. The CDR3 covers 14 residues. CDR1 is SNHLY, CDR2 FYNNEI, per germline. The V gene end was trimmed by 6 bases and the J gene end by 0 bases; junction bases not matched to a gene: 3. For the CDR3, the DNA is TGTGCCAGCAGGGGACAGGTCGCTAACTATGGCTACACCTTC. This encodes CASRGQVANYGYTF.

The chain combines TRBV6-2 or TRBV6-3 with TRBJ2-1; TRBD2 matches 10 bases. Germline CDR1 MNHEY, CDR2 SVGEGT. The CDR3 totals 15 residues. The V segment lost 4 bases and the J segment 9 bases; nucleotides outside the gene matches: 9. The CDR3: CASSSAGAGGGEQFF. CDR3 coding DNA: TGTGCCAGCAGTTCCGCTGGAGCGGGGGGGGGTGAGCAGTTCTTC.

The chain is built from TRBV12-5 and TRBJ2-6; no reliable D call. This CDR3 spans 12 amino acids. CDR1 is LGHNT, CDR2 FRNRAP, per germline. Trimming shortened V by 6 bases and J by 2 bases, and 2 bases separated the two germline ends. As DNA, the CDR3 is TGTGCTAGTGGGACTGGGGCCAACGTCCTGACTTTC. Translated, it gives CASGTGANVLTF.

This clonotype appeared many times. The chain recombines TRBV3-1 with TRBJ1-2, with TRBD1 as a possible D gene (6 bases). Germline CDR1 LGHDT, CDR2 YNNKEL (reference sequence). The CDR3 extends over 16 amino acids. V lost 5 bases to trimming and J lost 8 bases, with 24 bases between them. CDR3 sequence (DNA): TGTGCCAGCAGCACCCAGGGGCCGCCTGTCGTTCCGGGCTACACCTTC. Encoded protein: CASSTQGPPVVPGYTF.

The genes are TRBV6-1 and TRBJ1-1; the match to TRBD1 covers 7 bases. The V gene end was trimmed by 5 bases and the J gene end by 7 bases; junction bases not matched to a gene: 7. The germline V gene has CDR1 MNHNS and CDR2 SASEGT. The CDR3 has 13 residues. This chain's CDR3 is CASSSGQTHEAFF. The CDR3 DNA follows: TGTGCCAGCAGTTCGGGACAGACCCATGAAGCTTTCTTT.

V and J are TRBV20-1 and TRBJ2-3, with 16 bases identical to TRBD2. Germline assignment: CDR1 DFQATT and CDR2 SNEGSKA (reference sequence). This CDR3 spans 17 amino acids. The junction had 3 bases not matched to a gene; V was cut back by 1 base and J by 2 bases. The DNA for the CDR3 is TGCAGTGCTAGAGGTGGGACTAGCGGGGGGGCCACAGATACGCAGTATTTT. It specifies CSARGGTSGGATDTQYF.

CDR3 in DNA: TGTGCCAGCAGCAAAGACAGGGCAAGCTATGGCTACACCTTC. Protein sequence: CASSKDRASYGYTF. The chain employs TRBV11-2 and TRBJ1-2; TRBD1 matches 7 bases. In germline, CDR1 is SGHAT, CDR2 FQNNGV. The CDR3 is made up of 14 amino acids. Trimming took 5 bases from V and 4 from J; bases not matched to a gene: 7.

The V and J genes are TRBV20-1 and TRBJ2-5; D remains unclear. Germline CDR1 and CDR2: DFQATT and SNEGSKA (reference sequence). Trimming removed 6 bases at V and 2 bases at J, with 22 bases between. This CDR3 spans 16 amino acids. CDR3 sequence reads: CSAPGRHRGWQETQYF. CDR3 bases: TGCAGTGCCCCCGGCCGGCACCGCGGTTGGCAAGAGACCCAGTACTTC.

The chain carries TRBV29-1 and TRBJ1-1; no reliable D call. The germline V gene has CDR1 SQVTM and CDR2 ANQGSEA. The germline V and J ends were trimmed by 7 bases and 1 base, with 4 bases remaining between them. This CDR3 is built from 10 residues. The CDR3 nucleotides are TGCAGCGCGGGGAACACTGAAGCTTTCTTT. It codes for CSAGNTEAFF.

This chain connects TRBV24-1 to TRBJ2-7; D is possibly TRBD2 (5 bases). V lost 0 bases, J lost 3 bases, and 14 bases lay in between. Germline lookup yields CDR1 KGHDR and CDR2 SFDVKD. The CDR3 runs 16 residues. The CDR3 loop reads CATSDLTCRRIYEQYF. The DNA of the CDR3 is TGTGCCACCAGTGATTTGACCTGCCGGAGGATCTACGAGCAGTACTTC.

The chain combines TRBV7-9 with TRBJ2-1; D call uncertain. The CDR3 is 15 amino acids. The germline V and J ends were trimmed by 1 base and 2 bases, with 9 bases remaining between them. The germline V gene encodes CDR1 SEHNR and CDR2 FQNEAQ (reference sequence). The CDR3 nucleotides are TGTGCCAGCAGCTTAGGGGGTGACCCCTACAATGAGCAGTTCTTC. Its translation: CASSLGGDPYNEQFF.

This clonotype was seen a handful of times. V and J are TRBV20-1 and TRBJ2-5, with D perhaps TRBD2 (6 bases). CDR3 length: 14 residues. The V gene's germline CDR1 is DFQATT and CDR2 SNEGSKA (reference sequence). V dropped 3 bases and J dropped 0 bases, with 11 bases sitting between them. CDR3 DNA: TGCAGTGCTAGGACGGGGGTTTACCAAGAGACCCAGTACTTC. Translated, it gives CSARTGVYQETQYF.

The chain carries TRBV5-1 and TRBJ2-1; D unclear. The CDR3 is 12 residues long. Germline V lookup: CDR1 SGHRS, CDR2 YFSETQ. Trimming stripped 3 bases from V and 7 bases from J, with 8 bases between. CDR3 bases: TGCGCCAGCAGCTCCGACTGGAATGAGCAGTTCTTC. Encoded protein: CASSSDWNEQFF. The whole variable domain, filled in from reference TRBV5-1 and TRBJ2-1, reads KAGVTQTPRYLIKTRGQQVTLSCSPISGHRSVSWYQQTPGQGLQFLFEYFSETQRNKGNFPGRFSGRQFSNSRSEMNVSTLELGDSALYLCASSSDWNEQFFGPGTRLTVL.

V and J are TRBV28 and TRBJ2-7; maybe TRBD1 (5 bases). V was pared by 4 bases and J by 3 bases, with 13 bases between. Germline V gives CDR1 MDHEN, CDR2 SYDVKM. The CDR3 spans 14 residues. CDR3 residues: CASSSGSDSYEQYF. Here the CDR3 DNA reads TGTGCCAGCAGTTCGGGCTCAGACAGCTACGAGCAGTACTTC.

The chain has TRBV4-2 and TRBJ2-5, with D maybe TRBD2 (7 bases). The germline V and J ends were trimmed by 3 bases and 6 bases, with 14 bases remaining between them. CDR1 is LGHNA, CDR2 YNFKEQ, per germline. The length of the CDR3 is 14 residues. Here the CDR3 DNA reads TGTGCCAGCAGCCAGGGGGGGGCTTCGAAGACCCAGTACTTC. Its translation is CASSQGGASKTQYF.